This is a list of T cell receptor beta chains from one sample in a study of blood T cell repertoires in COVID-19. Libraries were prepared by immunoSEQ multiplex PCR; TCRdb keeps only in-frame clonotypes and omits some of them. The table records approximately 74,000 clones, around 90% of them present only once. Sequences were obtained from peripheral blood. These receptors all come from a woman in her fifties or sixties with active COVID-19. The CDR3 runs from the conserved cysteine through the conserved F or W. A D gene is named only where the DNA matches it firmly. Expanded clones are given a class, and other clones once, few, many or no size at all.

j_gene: TRBJ1-1
v_gene: TRBV5-1
abundance: -
d_gene: TRBD1
CDR3aa: CASNKEPTGERTEAFF
CDR3nt: TGCGCCAGCAATAAAGAACCCACAGGGGAAAGAACTGAAGCTTTCTTT

j_gene: TRBJ2-1
v_gene: TRBV19
abundance: -
d_gene: TRBD2
CDR3aa: CASTRLAGGGNEQFF
CDR3nt: TGTGCCAGTACCAGGCTAGCGGGAGGGGGGAATGAGCAGTTCTTC

j_gene: TRBJ1-1
v_gene: TRBV6-5
abundance: few
d_gene: -
CDR3aa: CASTPSGEFTEAFF
CDR3nt: TGTGCCAGCACCCCCTCAGGGGAATTCACTGAAGCTTTCTTT

j_gene: TRBJ1-5
v_gene: TRBV6-5
abundance: -
d_gene: -
CDR3aa: CASSYSSRQPQHF
CDR3nt: TGTGCCAGCAGTTACTCGTCCAGACAGCCCCAGCATTTT

j_gene: TRBJ1-6
v_gene: TRBV19
abundance: -
d_gene: TRBD1
CDR3aa: CASSYRGGSLHF
CDR3nt: TGTGCCAGTAGTTACAGGGGAGGATCCCTCCACTTT

j_gene: TRBJ2-1
v_gene: TRBV9
abundance: -
d_gene: -
CDR3aa: CASNPGGMRYSGGNEQFF
CDR3nt: TGTGCCAGCAACCCAGGGGGGATGAGGTATTCAGGGGGCAATGAGCAGTTCTTC

j_gene: TRBJ2-1
v_gene: TRBV5-4
abundance: once
d_gene: TRBD2
CDR3aa: CASSPPPSGRYNEQFF
CDR3nt: TGTGCCAGCAGCCCTCCCCCTAGCGGGAGGTACAATGAGCAGTTCTTC

j_gene: TRBJ1-2
v_gene: TRBV7-2
abundance: -
d_gene: -
CDR3aa: CASSLTVFYGYTF
CDR3nt: TGTGCCAGCAGCTTAACAGTCTTCTATGGCTACACCTTC

j_gene: TRBJ2-3
v_gene: TRBV19
abundance: -
d_gene: -
CDR3aa: CASSIVGAVDTQYF
CDR3nt: TGTGCCAGTAGTATAGTAGGCGCGGTAGATACGCAGTATTTT

j_gene: TRBJ2-7
v_gene: TRBV6-5
abundance: medium-sized
d_gene: -
CDR3aa: CASSPGDKYEQYF
CDR3nt: TGTGCCAGCAGTCCCGGGGACAAGTACGAGCAGTACTTC

j_gene: TRBJ2-1
v_gene: TRBV7-9
abundance: -
d_gene: -
CDR3aa: CASSLGLGEMTNEQFF
CDR3nt: TGTGCCAGCAGCTTAGGACTAGGGGAAATGACGAATGAGCAGTTCTTC

j_gene: TRBJ2-1
v_gene: TRBV7-9
abundance: -
d_gene: TRBD2
CDR3aa: CASSFGAGGPLKNEQFF
CDR3nt: TGTGCCAGCAGCTTCGGTGCGGGAGGGCCTTTGAAGAATGAGCAGTTCTTC

j_gene: TRBJ1-4
v_gene: TRBV30
abundance: -
d_gene: TRBD1
CDR3aa: CAWNDGDRGLEKLFF
CDR3nt: TGTGCCTGGAACGACGGGGACAGGGGTTTAGAAAAACTGTTTTTT

j_gene: TRBJ1-1
v_gene: TRBV7-9
abundance: few
d_gene: -
CDR3aa: CASSLLGGTMNTEAFF
CDR3nt: TGTGCCAGCAGCTTATTAGGGGGTACGATGAACACTGAAGCTTTCTTT

j_gene: TRBJ1-1
v_gene: TRBV5-6
abundance: -
d_gene: -
CDR3aa: CASSLVGGSNTEAFF
CDR3nt: TGTGCCAGCAGCTTGGTGGGGGGATCGAACACTGAAGCTTTCTTT

j_gene: TRBJ1-1
v_gene: TRBV28
abundance: -
d_gene: -
CDR3aa: CASSWTRPNTEAFF
CDR3nt: TGTGCCAGCAGTTGGACACGGCCGAACACTGAAGCTTTCTTT

j_gene: TRBJ1-6
v_gene: TRBV12-3/TRBV12-4
abundance: -
d_gene: TRBD1
CDR3aa: CASSFRTGTLHF
CDR3nt: TGTGCCAGCAGTTTCAGGACAGGAACCCTCCACTTT

j_gene: TRBJ1-5
v_gene: TRBV2
abundance: -
d_gene: -
CDR3aa: CASSLDTYQPQHF
CDR3nt: TGTGCCAGCAGTTTGGACACTTATCAGCCCCAGCATTTT

j_gene: TRBJ2-6
v_gene: TRBV28
abundance: -
d_gene: TRBD1
CDR3aa: CASSSPPGQGSGANVLTF
CDR3nt: TGTGCCAGCAGTTCACCCCCGGGACAGGGTTCTGGGGCCAACGTCCTGACTTTC

j_gene: TRBJ2-5
v_gene: TRBV5-4
abundance: -
d_gene: -
CDR3aa: CASTSRRGNQETQYF
CDR3nt: TGTGCCAGCACCTCCCGGCGGGGCAACCAAGAGACCCAGTACTTC

j_gene: TRBJ1-6
v_gene: TRBV20-1
abundance: -
d_gene: -
CDR3aa: CSASKRGAYNSPLHF
CDR3nt: TGCAGTGCTAGTAAGCGGGGGGCTTATAATTCACCCCTCCACTTT

j_gene: TRBJ1-2
v_gene: TRBV6-5
abundance: -
d_gene: TRBD1
CDR3aa: CASSRGQEFYGYTF
CDR3nt: TGTGCCAGCAGTCGGGGACAGGAGTTCTATGGCTACACCTTC

j_gene: TRBJ2-4
v_gene: TRBV9
abundance: -
d_gene: -
CDR3aa: CASSVNLGRTIAKNIQYF
CDR3nt: TGTGCCAGCAGCGTAAATCTTGGCCGTACTATAGCCAAAAACATTCAGTACTTC